The TCR beta chain described here comes from a study of beta chain features in type 1 diabetes. Using CD45RO/CCR7/CD25/CD127/CD95/CD27, CD4+ naive, central memory, regulatory and stem cell-like memory cells were sorted. Expressed TCRB transcripts were sequenced because the isolated RNA had all been reverse transcribed beforehand. TCRdb keeps only in-frame clones here, not all; method: immunoSEQ multiplex PCR. Seen here are 350,000 or so clones, about 19% observed once, and the top ten hold 0.044%. Points on this clone: Its specificity is not known.

The study, taken as a whole, reports: Whether HLA type influences TCRB rearrangement remained unresolved here.

The CDR3 spans 13 residues. Germline lookup yields CDR1 SGHRS and CDR2 YFSETQ. Trimming removed 3 bases from V and 2 bases from J; junction bases left unmatched: 1. This clonotype was sampled from a young woman in good health. The chain uses TRBV5-1 and TRBJ1-2, with 7 bases lining up with TRBD1. The sequencing sample was made of naive CD4+ T cells from blood. CDR3 in amino acids: CASSSGQNYGYTF. The CDR3 DNA reads as TGCGCCAGCAGCTCGGGACAGAACTATGGCTACACCTTC.